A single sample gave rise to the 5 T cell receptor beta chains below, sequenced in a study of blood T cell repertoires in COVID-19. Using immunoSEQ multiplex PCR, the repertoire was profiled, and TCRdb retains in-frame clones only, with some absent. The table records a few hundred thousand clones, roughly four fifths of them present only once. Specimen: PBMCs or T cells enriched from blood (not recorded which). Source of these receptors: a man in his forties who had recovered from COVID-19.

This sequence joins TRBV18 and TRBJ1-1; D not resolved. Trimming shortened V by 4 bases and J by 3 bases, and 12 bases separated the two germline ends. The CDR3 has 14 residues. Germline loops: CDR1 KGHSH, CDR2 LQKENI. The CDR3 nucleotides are TGTGCCAGCTCACGATTAGCGAGGGACACTGAAGCTTTCTTT. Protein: CASSRLARDTEAFF.

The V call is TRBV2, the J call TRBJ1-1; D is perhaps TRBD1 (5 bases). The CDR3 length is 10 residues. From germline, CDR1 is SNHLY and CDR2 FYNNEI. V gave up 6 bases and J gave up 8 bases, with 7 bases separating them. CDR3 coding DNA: TGTGCCAGCAGCCAGGGAGAAGCTTTCTTT. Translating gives CASSQGEAFF. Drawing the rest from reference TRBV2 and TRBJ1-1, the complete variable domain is EPEVTQTPSHQVTQMGQEVILRCVPISNHLYFYWYRQILGQKVEFLVSFYNNEISEKSEIFDDQFSVERPDGSNFTLKIRSTKLEDSAMYFCASSQGEAFFGQGTRLTVV.

CDR3 amino acids: CASSPTGREGGYTF. The CDR3 DNA follows: TGTGCCAGCAGCCCGACTGGCCGGGAAGGGGGCTACACCTTC. V and J are TRBV7-9 and TRBJ1-2, with unresolved D. This CDR3 has 14 residues. Germline V CDR1 and CDR2: SEHNR, FQNEAQ (reference sequence). V lost 5 bases and J lost 8, with 18 bases in between. Supplemented by reference TRBV7-9 and TRBJ1-2, the full variable domain reads DTGVSQNPRHKITKRGQNVTFRCDPISEHNRLYWYRQTLGQGPEFLTYFQNEAQLEKSRLLSDRFSAERPKGSFSTLEIQRTEQGDSAMYLCASSPTGREGGYTFGSGTRLTVV.

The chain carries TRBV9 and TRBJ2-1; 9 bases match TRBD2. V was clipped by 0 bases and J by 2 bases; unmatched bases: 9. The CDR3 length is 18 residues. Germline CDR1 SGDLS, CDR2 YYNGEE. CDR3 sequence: CASSVASGGTPTYNEQFF. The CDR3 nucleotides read TGTGCCAGCAGCGTAGCCAGCGGGGGGACACCTACCTACAATGAGCAGTTCTTC.

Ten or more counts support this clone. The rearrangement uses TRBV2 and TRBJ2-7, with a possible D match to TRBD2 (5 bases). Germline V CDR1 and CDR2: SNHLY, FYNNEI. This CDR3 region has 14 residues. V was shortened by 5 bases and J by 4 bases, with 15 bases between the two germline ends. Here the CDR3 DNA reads TGTGCCAGCAGTCCCCTACAGTCGGGGTACGAGCAGTACTTC. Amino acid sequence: CASSPLQSGYEQYF.